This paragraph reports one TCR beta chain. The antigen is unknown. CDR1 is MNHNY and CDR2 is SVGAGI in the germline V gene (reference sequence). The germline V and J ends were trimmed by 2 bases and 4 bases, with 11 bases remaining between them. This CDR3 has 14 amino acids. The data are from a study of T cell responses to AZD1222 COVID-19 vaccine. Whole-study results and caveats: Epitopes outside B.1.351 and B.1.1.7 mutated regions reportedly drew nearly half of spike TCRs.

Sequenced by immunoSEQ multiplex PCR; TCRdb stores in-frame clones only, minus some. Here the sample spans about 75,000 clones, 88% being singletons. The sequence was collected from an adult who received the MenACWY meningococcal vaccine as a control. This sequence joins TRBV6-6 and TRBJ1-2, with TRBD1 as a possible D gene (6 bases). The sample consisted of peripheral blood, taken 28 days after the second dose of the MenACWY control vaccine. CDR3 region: CASSYRDTSYGYTF. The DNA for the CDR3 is TGTGCCAGCAGTTACCGGGACACCTCCTATGGCTACACCTTC.